These 29 T cell receptor beta chains came from one sample sequenced in a study of cytomegalovirus exposure and HLA in healthy donors. This PCR relied on a set of 60 Vbeta primers and 13 Jbeta primers. Only in-frame clones appear in the TCRdb table, and some are missing; sequencing was by immunoSEQ multiplex PCR. The sample records roughly 45,000 clones, around three quarters being singletons. Sequencing used PBMCs. The source of these receptors is a man younger than 40 in good health and CMV-seronegative.

The chain has TRBV27 and TRBJ2-3, with unresolved D. V dropped 2 bases and J dropped 3 bases, with 9 bases sitting between them. In germline, CDR1 is MNHEY, CDR2 SMNVEV (reference sequence). The CDR3 runs to 14 residues. The DNA of the CDR3 is TGTGCCAGCAGTTTAACTATAATAACAGATACGCAGTATTTT. Translating it yields CASSLTIITDTQYF.

The rearrangement links TRBV5-1 to TRBJ2-7; the match to TRBD2 covers 8 bases. Looked up from germline, CDR1 is SGHRS and CDR2 is YFSETQ. The V and J ends lost 0 bases and 5 bases, in that order; junction bases with no gene match: 4. The CDR3 has 14 amino acids. CDR3: CASSLVPAGDEQYF. The CDR3, as DNA: TGCGCCAGCAGCTTGGTCCCAGCGGGAGACGAGCAGTACTTC.

V and J are TRBV19 and TRBJ2-7; 9 bases are shared with TRBD2. The germline gives CDR1 LNHDA, CDR2 SQIVND (reference sequence). The CDR3 covers 14 residues. V was pared by 4 bases and J by 5 bases, with 6 bases of the junction left unmatched. Here the CDR3 reads CASSSGRASHEQYF. For the CDR3, the DNA is TGTGCCAGTAGTAGCGGGAGGGCTTCCCACGAGCAGTACTTC.

The chain uses TRBV5-4 and TRBJ2-1; 8 bases are shared with TRBD1. V gave up 3 bases and J gave up 4 bases; unmatched junction bases: 12. Germline values: CDR1 SGHNT, CDR2 YYREEE (reference sequence). The CDR3 is 17 residues long. The CDR3: CASSSTSGQGVYNEQFF. CDR3 nucleotide sequence: TGTGCCAGCAGCTCCACATCTGGACAGGGCGTATACAATGAGCAGTTCTTC.

As concerns this clone: The junction departs from germline at one end; a sequencing error may be responsible. The gene calls are TRBV7-9 and TRBJ2-7; D perhaps matches TRBD1 (5 bases). Germline V CDR1 and CDR2: SEHNR, FQNEAQ (reference sequence). This CDR3 is built from 14 residues. The CDR3 reads CSSSSNRFPYEQYF. CDR3 nucleotide sequence: TGTTCCAGCAGTAGTAACAGGTTCCCCTACGAGCAGTACTTC.

The chain uses TRBV4-1 and TRBJ2-1, with TRBD2 as a possible D gene (5 bases). From germline, CDR1 is MGHRA and CDR2 YSYEKL. The CDR3 extends over 15 amino acids. V was cut by 5 bases and J by 4 bases, with 15 bases left in between. CDR3: CASSTKRTAYNEQFF. The DNA for the CDR3 is TGCGCCAGCAGCACTAAAAGGACTGCTTACAATGAGCAGTTCTTC.

J is TRBJ1-6 and V is TRBV4-3, with TRBD1 matching over 8 bases. This CDR3 contains 18 residues. Losses at the gene ends were 4 bases for V and 0 bases for J; bases not matched to a gene: 8. CDR1 is LGHNA, CDR2 YSLEER, per germline. The CDR3 loop reads CASSRGQGGGSYNSPLHF. CDR3 in DNA: TGCGCCAGCAGCCGCGGACAGGGTGGGGGCTCCTATAATTCACCCCTCCACTTT.

This CDR3 is CASSISSGANVLTF. DNA for the CDR3: TGTGCCAGTAGTATCAGCTCTGGGGCCAACGTCCTGACTTTC. This rearrangement joins TRBV19 to TRBJ2-6, with D unclear. V lost 3 bases and J 0 bases, leaving 3 bases between the germline ends. The CDR3 consists of 14 residues. The germline V gene encodes CDR1 LNHDA and CDR2 SQIVND (reference sequence).

V usage is TRBV4-2 and J usage is TRBJ2-3, with D uncertain. Trimming took 2 bases from V and 0 from J, leaving 12 bases between them. Germline CDR1 reads LGHNA; CDR2 reads YNFKEQ. This CDR3 is built from 16 residues. The DNA of the CDR3 is TGTGCCAGCAGCCAATCCTGGGCTGATAGCACAGATACGCAGTATTTT. Translation: CASSQSWADSTDTQYF.

The chain joins TRBV28 to TRBJ1-4; 7 bases are shared with TRBD1. The CDR3 has 15 amino acids. V lost 6 bases and J lost 6; bases outside the gene matches: 10. The germline gives CDR1 MDHEN, CDR2 SYDVKM. CDR3 sequence reads: CASRPAGTAYEKLFF. In nucleotides, the CDR3 is TGTGCCAGCAGGCCGGCCGGGACAGCTTATGAAAAACTGTTTTTT.

This chain links TRBV4-2 with TRBJ2-1, with TRBD2 matching over 14 bases. The CDR3 totals 16 residues. Germline V lookup: CDR1 LGHNA, CDR2 YNFKEQ. Unmatched junction bases numbered 12, after V lost 1 base and J lost 16 bases. The CDR3, as DNA: TGTGCCAGCAGCCAAGGCTTGGGACTAGCGGGAGCTGGGGATTTCTTC. As protein: CASSQGLGLAGAGDFF.

In this sample, this clone turned up a few times. The CDR3 bases are TGTGCCAGCAGCCCCCTAATTCAAGAGACCCAGTACTTC. Translating it yields CASSPLIQETQYF. The chain is built from TRBV27 and TRBJ2-5; D not certain. Trimming pared 6 bases from V and 2 bases from J, leaving 10 bases between. In germline, CDR1 is MNHEY, CDR2 SMNVEV (reference sequence). This CDR3 is 13 amino acids long.

The V call is TRBV2, the J call TRBJ1-4; 8 bases are shared with TRBD1. Trimming removed 6 bases from V and 5 bases from J; junction bases left unmatched: 5. The CDR3 has 14 amino acids. Per the germline V gene, CDR1 is SNHLY and CDR2 is FYNNEI. For the CDR3, the DNA is TGTGCCAGCAGAGGACAGGGCGTAAATGAAAAACTGTTTTTT. It yields the protein CASRGQGVNEKLFF.

This clone was found a few times. The chain couples TRBV21-1 to TRBJ1-5. TRBV21-1 is noted as a pseudogene. The CDR3 consists of 15 residues. CDR3 DNA sequence: TGTGCCAGCAGCATACGGTTTAATAGCAATCAGCCCCAGCATTTT. Translation: CASSIRFNSNQPQHF.

The gene calls are TRBV11-2 and TRBJ1-4, with D possibly being TRBD1 (6 bases). This CDR3 region has 15 residues. V shed 5 bases and J shed 7 bases, with 17 bases lying between them. The germline CDR1 and CDR2 sequences are SGHAT and FQNNGV. The CDR3 region has the DNA TGTGCCAGCAGCGACCCACAGGGCTCGGGTGAAAAACTGTTTTTT. Its protein product is CASSDPQGSGEKLFF.

The CDR3 DNA is TGCGCCAGCAGCCGGACCTTAGGGGGGGTGATTCAAGAGACCCAGTACTTC. This gives the protein CASSRTLGGVIQETQYF. The chain is built from TRBV4-1 and TRBJ2-5; D might be TRBD2 (7 bases). Between the trimmed V and J ends, which lost 4 bases and 2 bases, there was a span of 20 bases. Germline CDR1 is MGHRA and CDR2 is YSYEKL. The length of the CDR3 is 17 residues.

CDR3: CASSVIGQGTGELFF. The DNA for the CDR3 is TGTGCCAGCAGCGTCATAGGACAGGGAACCGGGGAGCTGTTTTTT. The chain has TRBV9 and TRBJ2-2; 8 bases fit TRBD1. J was trimmed by 5 bases and V by 2 bases; bases with no gene match: 5. Germline V gene data show CDR1 as SGDLS and CDR2 as YYNGEE. The CDR3 totals 15 residues.

V usage is TRBV2 and J usage is TRBJ1-1; D is possibly TRBD1 (5 bases). The CDR3 is made up of 12 amino acids. Looked up from germline, CDR1 is SNHLY and CDR2 is FYNNEI. The germline V and J ends were trimmed by 11 bases and 3 bases, with 13 bases remaining between them. This CDR3 reads CAGQGYDTEAFF. The CDR3 DNA is TGTGCCGGTCAGGGATACGACACTGAAGCTTTCTTT.

CDR3 in amino acids: CASAEYNEQFF. The DNA for the CDR3 is TGCGCCAGCGCCGAGTACAATGAGCAGTTCTTC. The rearrangement joins TRBV5-1 to TRBJ2-1; D gene unclear. Germline V gene data show CDR1 as SGHRS and CDR2 as YFSETQ. CDR3 length: 11 amino acids. V shed 7 bases and J shed 4 bases, with 6 bases lying between them.

This clone came up a few times. The chain links TRBV28 to TRBJ2-3, with 9 bases that match TRBD2. J was trimmed by 5 bases and V by 4 bases; bases with no gene match: 7. CDR1 and CDR2 from the germline V gene are MDHEN and SYDVKM. This CDR3 has 15 residues. CDR3 sequence (DNA): TGTGCCAGCAGTTCGGGTAGCGGGAGACAAGATACGCAGTATTTT. Protein sequence: CASSSGSGRQDTQYF.

This sequence joins TRBV5-1 and TRBJ2-1; 8 nucleotides match TRBD2. V lost 4 bases to trimming and J lost 4 bases; unmatched junction nucleotides: 7. This CDR3 contains 15 residues. Germline CDR1 is SGHRS and CDR2 is YFSETQ. Here the CDR3 DNA reads TGCGCCAGCAGCGTCGGGAGGGCCAAATACAATGAGCAGTTCTTC. The encoded protein is CASSVGRAKYNEQFF.

The chain combines TRBV5-5 with TRBJ1-1, with 9 bases fitting TRBD1. With 4 bases clipped from V and 3 bases from J, the junction kept 7 bases outside the gene matches. This CDR3 is 15 amino acids long. Per the germline V gene, CDR1 is SGHKS and CDR2 is YYEKEE (reference sequence). CDR3 region: CASSIRTGADTEAFF. Written as DNA, the CDR3 is TGTGCCAGCAGCATCCGGACAGGGGCGGACACTGAAGCTTTCTTT.

The chain combines TRBV28 with TRBJ2-1; 8 nucleotides align to TRBD1. CDR3 length: 15 residues. With V trimmed by 6 bases and J by 6 bases, 10 bases remained unmatched. Germline V CDR1 and CDR2: MDHEN, SYDVKM. Here the CDR3 reads CASRNQGARLNEQFF. CDR3 sequence (DNA): TGTGCCAGCAGGAACCAGGGGGCCCGTCTCAATGAGCAGTTCTTC.

V usage is TRBV7-2 and J usage is TRBJ1-2, with TRBD1 matching over 7 bases. Germline trimming cut 4 bases from V and 6 bases from J; bases unmatched to any gene: 8. The CDR3 contains 14 residues. In germline, CDR1 is SGHTA, CDR2 FQGNSA. In DNA, the CDR3 is TGTGCCAGCAGCTCACGACAGGGTCGAAATGGCTACACCTTC. Translation gives CASSSRQGRNGYTF.

V is TRBV7-6 and J is TRBJ2-3; possibly TRBD1 for D (6 bases). The CDR3 has 14 amino acids. The V gene's germline CDR1 is SGHVS and CDR2 FNYEAQ. V lost 0 bases to trimming and J lost 4 bases, with 8 bases between them. The CDR3 region is CASSLAAGADTQYF. CDR3 nucleotide sequence: TGTGCCAGCAGCTTAGCTGCAGGGGCAGATACGCAGTATTTT.

In this sample, this clone turned up a few times. The chain links TRBV29-1 to TRBJ1-2; 7 bases align to TRBD1. Germline CDR1 and CDR2: SQVTM and ANQGSEA. Germline trimming cut 4 bases from V and 3 bases from J; bases unmatched to any gene: 8. CDR3 length equals 14 residues. CDR3 loop: CSVVNTGTDYGYTF. DNA for the CDR3: TGCAGCGTTGTAAACACCGGGACAGACTATGGCTACACCTTC.

This clone was seen only once. The chain recombines TRBV5-5 with TRBJ2-3; D ambiguous. Trimming took 3 bases from V and 0 from J, leaving 11 bases between them. Germline values: CDR1 SGHKS, CDR2 YYEKEE (reference sequence). The CDR3 runs 15 residues. The CDR3 is CASSSSPTSTDTQYF. As DNA, the CDR3 is TGTGCCAGCAGCTCCTCACCCACTAGCACAGATACGCAGTATTTT.

The CDR3 protein is CASSLIGAGANVLTF. Here the CDR3 DNA reads TGTGCCAGCAGCTTAATAGGAGCCGGGGCCAACGTCCTGACTTTC. This chain uses TRBV7-9 with TRBJ2-6; D is unclear. Germline lookup yields CDR1 SEHNR and CDR2 FQNEAQ (reference sequence). Trimming took 2 bases from V and 4 from J, leaving 9 bases between them. CDR3 length: 15 residues. The full variable domain, completed using reference TRBV7-9 and TRBJ2-6, is DTGVSQNPRHKITKRGQNVTFRCDPISEHNRLYWYRQTLGQGPEFLTYFQNEAQLEKSRLLSDRFSAERPKGSFSTLEIQRTEQGDSAMYLCASSLIGAGANVLTFGAGSRLTVL.

This clone was seen a single time. The chain recombines TRBV28 with TRBJ1-4; 10 bases map to TRBD1. The V gene end was trimmed by 1 base and the J gene end by 6 bases; junction bases not matched to a gene: 11. Germline CDR1 reads MDHEN; CDR2 reads SYDVKM. This CDR3 has 18 residues. The CDR3 here is CASSLSALPGTGDEKLFF. In DNA, the CDR3 is TGTGCCAGCAGTTTATCTGCATTACCCGGGACAGGGGATGAAAAACTGTTTTTT.